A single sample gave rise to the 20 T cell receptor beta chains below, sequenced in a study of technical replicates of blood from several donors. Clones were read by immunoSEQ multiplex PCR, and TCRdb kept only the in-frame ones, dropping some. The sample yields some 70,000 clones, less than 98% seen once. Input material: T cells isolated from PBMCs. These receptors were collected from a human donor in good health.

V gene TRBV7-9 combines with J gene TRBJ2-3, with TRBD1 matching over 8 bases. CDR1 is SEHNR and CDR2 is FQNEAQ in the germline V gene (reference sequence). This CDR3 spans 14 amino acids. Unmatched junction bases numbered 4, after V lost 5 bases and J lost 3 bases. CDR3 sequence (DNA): TGTGCCAGCAGCCTCGGACAGGGTACAGATACGCAGTATTTT. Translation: CASSLGQGTDTQYF. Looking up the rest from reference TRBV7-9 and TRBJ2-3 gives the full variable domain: DTGVSQNPRHKITKRGQNVTFRCDPISEHNRLYWYRQTLGQGPEFLTYFQNEAQLEKSRLLSDRFSAERPKGSFSTLEIQRTEQGDSAMYLCASSLGQGTDTQYFGPGTRLTVL.

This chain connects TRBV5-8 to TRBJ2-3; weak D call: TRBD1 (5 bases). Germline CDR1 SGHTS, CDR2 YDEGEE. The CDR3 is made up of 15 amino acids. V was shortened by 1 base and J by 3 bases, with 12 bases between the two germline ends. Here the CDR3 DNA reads TGTGCCAGCAGCTTGATGCAGGGAAGAACAGATACGCAGTATTTT. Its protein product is CASSLMQGRTDTQYF.

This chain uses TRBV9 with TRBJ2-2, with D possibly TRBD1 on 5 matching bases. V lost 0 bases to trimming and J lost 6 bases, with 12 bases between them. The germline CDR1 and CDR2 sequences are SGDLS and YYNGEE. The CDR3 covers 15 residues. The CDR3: CASSVGPGNPGELFF. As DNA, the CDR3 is TGTGCCAGCAGCGTAGGCCCAGGGAATCCCGGGGAGCTGTTTTTT.

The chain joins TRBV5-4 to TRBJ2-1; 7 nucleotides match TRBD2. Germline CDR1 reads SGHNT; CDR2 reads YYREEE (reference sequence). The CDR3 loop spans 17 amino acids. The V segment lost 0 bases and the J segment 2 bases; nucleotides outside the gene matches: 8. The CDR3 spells CASSLEVGGPPYNEQFF. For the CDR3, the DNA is TGTGCCAGCAGCTTGGAGGTGGGAGGGCCACCCTACAATGAGCAGTTCTTC.

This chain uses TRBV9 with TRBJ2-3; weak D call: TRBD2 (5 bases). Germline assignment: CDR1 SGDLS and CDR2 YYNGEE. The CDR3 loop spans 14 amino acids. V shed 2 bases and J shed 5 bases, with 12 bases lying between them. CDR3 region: CASSVLGSGDTQYF. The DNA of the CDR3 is TGTGCCAGCAGCGTTTTAGGGAGTGGAGATACGCAGTATTTT.

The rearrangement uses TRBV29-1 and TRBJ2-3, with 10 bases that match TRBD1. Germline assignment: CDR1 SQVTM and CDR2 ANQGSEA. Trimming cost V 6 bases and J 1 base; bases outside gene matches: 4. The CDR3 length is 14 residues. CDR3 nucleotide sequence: TGCAGCGTAGGACAGGGGGGAGGCACAGATACGCAGTATTTT. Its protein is CSVGQGGGTDTQYF.

CDR3 loop: CASSGSLAGDSDTQYF. The CDR3 nucleotides are TGTGCCAGCAGCGGTTCACTAGCGGGAGATTCAGATACGCAGTATTTT. V gene TRBV9 combines with J gene TRBJ2-3, with 11 bases that match TRBD2. V lost 3 bases and J lost 4; bases outside the gene matches: 7. This CDR3 is 16 amino acids long. Germline assignment: CDR1 SGDLS and CDR2 YYNGEE.

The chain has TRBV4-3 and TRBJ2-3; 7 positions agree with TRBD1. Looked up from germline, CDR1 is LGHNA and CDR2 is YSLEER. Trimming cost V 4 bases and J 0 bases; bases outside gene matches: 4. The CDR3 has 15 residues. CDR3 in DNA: TGCGCCAGCAGCCGCTACAGGGGTAGCACAGATACGCAGTATTTT. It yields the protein CASSRYRGSTDTQYF.

The chain's CDR3 is CASSQFPQGFRKLFF. Here the CDR3 DNA reads TGCGCCAGCAGCCAATTTCCACAGGGGTTTCGAAAACTGTTTTTT. The chain links TRBV4-3 to TRBJ1-4; 7 positions agree with TRBD1. The CDR3 contains 15 residues. J lost 10 bases, V lost 2 bases, and 10 bases had no gene match. Germline values: CDR1 LGHNA, CDR2 YSLEER.

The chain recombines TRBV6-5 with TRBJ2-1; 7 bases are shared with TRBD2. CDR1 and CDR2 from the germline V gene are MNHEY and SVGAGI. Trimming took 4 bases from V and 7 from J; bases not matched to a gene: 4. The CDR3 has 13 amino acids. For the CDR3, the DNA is TGTGCCAGCAGTTTTAGCGGGCCTAATGAGCAGTTCTTC. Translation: CASSFSGPNEQFF.

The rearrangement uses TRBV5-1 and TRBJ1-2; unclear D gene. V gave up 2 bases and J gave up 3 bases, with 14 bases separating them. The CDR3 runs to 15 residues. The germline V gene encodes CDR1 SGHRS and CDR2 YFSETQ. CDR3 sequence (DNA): TGCGCCAGCAGCTTTTCGGTCGGCGGCTACTATGGCTACACCTTC. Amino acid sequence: CASSFSVGGYYGYTF.

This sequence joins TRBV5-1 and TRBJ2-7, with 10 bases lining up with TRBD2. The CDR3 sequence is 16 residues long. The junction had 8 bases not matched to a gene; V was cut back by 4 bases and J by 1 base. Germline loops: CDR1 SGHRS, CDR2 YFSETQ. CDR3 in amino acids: CASSLRLAGLSYEQYF. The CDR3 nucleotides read TGCGCCAGCAGCCTACGACTAGCGGGCTTATCCTACGAGCAGTACTTC.

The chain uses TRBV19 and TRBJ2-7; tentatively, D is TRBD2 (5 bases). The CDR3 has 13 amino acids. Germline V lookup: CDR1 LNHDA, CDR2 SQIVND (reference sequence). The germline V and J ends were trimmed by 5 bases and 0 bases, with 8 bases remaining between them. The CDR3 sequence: CASSPGLSYEQYF. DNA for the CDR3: TGTGCCAGTAGTCCAGGACTCTCCTACGAGCAGTACTTC.

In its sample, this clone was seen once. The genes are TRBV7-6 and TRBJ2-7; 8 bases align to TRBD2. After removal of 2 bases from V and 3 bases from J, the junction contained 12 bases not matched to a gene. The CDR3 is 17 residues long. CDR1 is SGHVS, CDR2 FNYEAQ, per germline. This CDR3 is CASSLSPSAGVNYEQYF. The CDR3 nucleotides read TGTGCCAGCAGCTTATCTCCATCAGCGGGAGTCAACTACGAGCAGTACTTC.

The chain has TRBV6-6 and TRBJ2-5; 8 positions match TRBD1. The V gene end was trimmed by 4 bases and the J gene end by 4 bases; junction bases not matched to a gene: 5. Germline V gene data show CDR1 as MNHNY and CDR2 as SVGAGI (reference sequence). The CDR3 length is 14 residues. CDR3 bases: TGTGCCAGCAGTTCGAGGACAGGGAGAGAGACCCAGTACTTC. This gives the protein CASSSRTGRETQYF.

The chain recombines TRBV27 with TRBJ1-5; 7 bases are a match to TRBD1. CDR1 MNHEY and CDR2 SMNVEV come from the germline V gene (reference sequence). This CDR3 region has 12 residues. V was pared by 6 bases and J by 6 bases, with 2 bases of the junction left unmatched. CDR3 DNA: TGTGCCAGCAGCCAGGGGGGTCAGCCCCAGCATTTT. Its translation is CASSQGGQPQHF.

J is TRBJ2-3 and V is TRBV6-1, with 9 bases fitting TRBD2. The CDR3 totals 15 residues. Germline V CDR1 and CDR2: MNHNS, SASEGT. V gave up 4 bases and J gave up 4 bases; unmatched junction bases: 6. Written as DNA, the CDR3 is TGTGCCAGCAGTGCCCGGCTAGCGGGGCCAGATACGCAGTATTTT. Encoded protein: CASSARLAGPDTQYF.

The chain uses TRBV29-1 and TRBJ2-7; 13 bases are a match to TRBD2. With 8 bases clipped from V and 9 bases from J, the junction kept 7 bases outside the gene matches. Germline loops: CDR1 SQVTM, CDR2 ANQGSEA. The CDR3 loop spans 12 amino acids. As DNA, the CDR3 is TGCAGCTTCATTCGGACTAGCGGGGGGCAGTACTTC. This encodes CSFIRTSGGQYF.

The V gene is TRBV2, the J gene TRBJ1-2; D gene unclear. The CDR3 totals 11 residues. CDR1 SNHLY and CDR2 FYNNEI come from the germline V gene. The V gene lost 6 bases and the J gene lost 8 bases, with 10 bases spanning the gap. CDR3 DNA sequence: TGTGCCAGCAGGGACTCTTCCGGCTACACCTTC. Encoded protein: CASRDSSGYTF.

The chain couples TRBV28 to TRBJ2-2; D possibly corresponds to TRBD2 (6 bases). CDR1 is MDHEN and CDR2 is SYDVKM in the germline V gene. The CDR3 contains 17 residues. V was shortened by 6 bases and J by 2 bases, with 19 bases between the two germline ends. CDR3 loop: CASRSRLVFHNTGELFF. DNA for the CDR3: TGTGCCAGCAGGTCCAGACTAGTTTTCCATAACACCGGGGAGCTGTTTTTT.